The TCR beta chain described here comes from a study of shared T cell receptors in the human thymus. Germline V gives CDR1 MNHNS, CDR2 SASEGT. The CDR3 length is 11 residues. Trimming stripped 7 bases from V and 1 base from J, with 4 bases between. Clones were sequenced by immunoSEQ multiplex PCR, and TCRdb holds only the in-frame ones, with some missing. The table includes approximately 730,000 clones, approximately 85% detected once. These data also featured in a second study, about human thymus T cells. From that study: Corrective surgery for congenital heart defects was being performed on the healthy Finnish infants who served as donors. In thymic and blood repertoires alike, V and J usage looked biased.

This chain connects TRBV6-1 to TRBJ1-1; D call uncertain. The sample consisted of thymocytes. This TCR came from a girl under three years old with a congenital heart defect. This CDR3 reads CASTENTEAFF. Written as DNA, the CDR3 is TGTGCCAGCACAGAGAACACTGAAGCTTTCTTT.